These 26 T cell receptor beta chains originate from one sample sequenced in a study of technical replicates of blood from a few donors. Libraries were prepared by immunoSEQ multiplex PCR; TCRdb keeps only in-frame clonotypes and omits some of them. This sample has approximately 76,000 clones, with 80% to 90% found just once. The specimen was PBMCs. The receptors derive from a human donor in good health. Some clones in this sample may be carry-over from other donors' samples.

DNA of the CDR3: TGCGCCAGCAGCTTGGCTCGGACAGGGGGGGGGTACACTGAAGCTTTCTTT. Residues: CASSLARTGGGYTEAFF. The chain has TRBV5-1 and TRBJ1-1; 10 nucleotides match TRBD1. The V gene's germline CDR1 is SGHRS and CDR2 YFSETQ. With V trimmed by 0 bases and J by 3 bases, 8 bases remained unmatched. This CDR3 is built from 17 residues.

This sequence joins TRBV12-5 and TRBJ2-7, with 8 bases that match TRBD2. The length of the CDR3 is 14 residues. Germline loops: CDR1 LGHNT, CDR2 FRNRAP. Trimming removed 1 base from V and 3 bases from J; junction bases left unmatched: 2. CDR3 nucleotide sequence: TGTGCTAGTGGTTTGGACGGGAGGGTCTACGAGCAGTACTTC. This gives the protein CASGLDGRVYEQYF.

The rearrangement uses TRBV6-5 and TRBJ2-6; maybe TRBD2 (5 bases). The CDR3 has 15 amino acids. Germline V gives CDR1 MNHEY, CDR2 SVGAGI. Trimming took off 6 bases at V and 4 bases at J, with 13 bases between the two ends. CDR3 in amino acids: CASSPKWRGANVLTF. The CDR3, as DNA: TGTGCCAGCAGCCCTAAGTGGAGGGGGGCCAACGTCCTGACTTTC.

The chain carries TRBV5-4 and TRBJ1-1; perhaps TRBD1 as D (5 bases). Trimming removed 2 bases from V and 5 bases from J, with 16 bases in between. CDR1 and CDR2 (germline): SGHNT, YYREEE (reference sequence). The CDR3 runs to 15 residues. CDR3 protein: CASSFRRSGGTEAFF. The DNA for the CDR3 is TGTGCCAGCAGCTTTCGCAGGTCTGGGGGGACTGAAGCTTTCTTT.

CDR3 bases: TGTGCCAGCAGGGAGGGACGGCCGACTGAGCAGTACTTC. It specifies CASREGRPTEQYF. The rearrangement uses TRBV7-3 and TRBJ2-7; D is perhaps TRBD2 (6 bases). The CDR3 is 13 residues long. The V end was cut by 6 bases, the J end by 7 bases, with 16 bases between. CDR1 and CDR2 (germline): SGHTA, FQGTGA.

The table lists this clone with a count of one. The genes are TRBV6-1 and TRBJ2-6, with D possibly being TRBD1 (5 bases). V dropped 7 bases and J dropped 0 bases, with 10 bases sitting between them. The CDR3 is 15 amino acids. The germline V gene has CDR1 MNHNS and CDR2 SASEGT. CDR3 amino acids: CASTPQGSGANVLTF. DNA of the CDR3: TGTGCCAGCACTCCGCAGGGCTCTGGGGCCAACGTCCTGACTTTC.

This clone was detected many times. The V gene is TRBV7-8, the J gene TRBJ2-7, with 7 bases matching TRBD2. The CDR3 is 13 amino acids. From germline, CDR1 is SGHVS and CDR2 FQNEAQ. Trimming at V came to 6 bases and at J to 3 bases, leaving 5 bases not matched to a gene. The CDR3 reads CASRRGGVYEQYF. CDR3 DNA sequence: TGTGCCAGCAGGCGCGGGGGAGTCTACGAGCAGTACTTC.

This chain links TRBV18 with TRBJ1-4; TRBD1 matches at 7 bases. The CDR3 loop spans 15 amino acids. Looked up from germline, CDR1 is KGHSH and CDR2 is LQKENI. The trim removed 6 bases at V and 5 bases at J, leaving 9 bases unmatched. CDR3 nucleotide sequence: TGTGCCAGCTCCCCTCAGGGGGGATCCAATGAAAAACTGTTTTTT. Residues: CASSPQGGSNEKLFF.

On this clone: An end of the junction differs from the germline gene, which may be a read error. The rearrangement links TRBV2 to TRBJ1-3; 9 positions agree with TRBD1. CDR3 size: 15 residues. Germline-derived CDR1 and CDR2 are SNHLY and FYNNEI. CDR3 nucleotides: TGTGCCAGCAGGGAAGGACAGGGGAGTGGAAACACCATATATTTT. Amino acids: CASREGQGSGNTIYF.

CDR3 protein: CASGGAYSYEQYF. In nucleotides, the CDR3 is TGTGCCAGCGGCGGTGCCTACTCCTACGAGCAGTACTTC. V is TRBV9 and J is TRBJ2-7; no firm D call. Trimming left V 7 bases short and J 0 bases short, with 11 bases between. The CDR3 extends over 13 amino acids. In germline, CDR1 is SGDLS, CDR2 YYNGEE. The complete variable domain, with remaining parts taken from reference TRBV9 and TRBJ2-7, reads DSGVTQTPKHLITATGQRVTLRCSPRSGDLSVYWYQQSLDQGLQFLIQYYNGEERAKGNILERFSAQQFPDLHSELNLSSLELGDSALYFCASGGAYSYEQYFGPGTRLTVT.

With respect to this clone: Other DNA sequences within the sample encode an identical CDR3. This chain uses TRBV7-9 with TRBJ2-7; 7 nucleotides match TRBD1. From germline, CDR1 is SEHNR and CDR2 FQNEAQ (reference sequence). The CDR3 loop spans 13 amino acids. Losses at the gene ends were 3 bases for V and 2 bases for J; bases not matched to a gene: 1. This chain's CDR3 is CASSLTGTYEQYF. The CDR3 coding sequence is TGTGCCAGCAGCTTGACAGGGACCTACGAGCAGTACTTC.

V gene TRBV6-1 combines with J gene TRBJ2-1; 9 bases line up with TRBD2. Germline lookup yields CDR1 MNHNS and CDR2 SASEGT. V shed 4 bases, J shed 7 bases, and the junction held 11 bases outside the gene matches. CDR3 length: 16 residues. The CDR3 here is CASSGQPAGGWNEQFF. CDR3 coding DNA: TGTGCCAGCAGTGGGCAACCAGCGGGAGGCTGGAATGAGCAGTTCTTC.

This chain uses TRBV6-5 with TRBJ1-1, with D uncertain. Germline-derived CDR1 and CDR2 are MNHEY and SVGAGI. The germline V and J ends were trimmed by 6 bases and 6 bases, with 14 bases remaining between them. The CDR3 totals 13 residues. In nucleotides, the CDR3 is TGTGCCAGCAGCCTACAGTCGGCCTCTGAAGCTTTCTTT. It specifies CASSLQSASEAFF.

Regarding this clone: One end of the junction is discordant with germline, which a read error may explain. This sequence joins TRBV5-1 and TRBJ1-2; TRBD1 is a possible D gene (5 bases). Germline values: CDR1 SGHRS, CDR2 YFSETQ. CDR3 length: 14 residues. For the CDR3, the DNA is TGCGCCAGCAGCTTGGACGGACAAGGAAGGGATATACGCTTC. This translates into CASSLDGQGRDIRF.

The chain's CDR3 is CASSQGASSDTQYF. CDR3 nucleotide sequence: TGCGCCAGCAGCCAAGGGGCTAGCTCAGATACGCAGTATTTT. The chain uses TRBV4-3 and TRBJ2-3; TRBD2 is a possible D gene (5 bases). Germline CDR1 reads LGHNA; CDR2 reads YSLEER. The CDR3 contains 14 residues. V was cut by 1 base and J by 4 bases, with 9 bases left in between.

This chain's CDR3 is CASPYLEQSAQYF. The CDR3 DNA is TGTGCCAGCCCCTACTTAGAACAGTCTGCGCAGTATTTT. The chain carries TRBV27 and TRBJ2-3; no clear D gene. V lost 8 bases to trimming and J lost 10 bases, with 19 bases between them. The CDR3 has 13 amino acids. From germline, CDR1 is MNHEY and CDR2 SMNVEV (reference sequence).

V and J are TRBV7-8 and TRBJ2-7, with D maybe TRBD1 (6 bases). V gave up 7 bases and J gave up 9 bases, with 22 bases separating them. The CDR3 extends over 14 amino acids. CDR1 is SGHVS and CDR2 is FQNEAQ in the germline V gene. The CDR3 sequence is CASTPSRGLHGQYF. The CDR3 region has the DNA TGTGCCAGCACCCCCTCCAGGGGTCTCCACGGGCAGTACTTC.

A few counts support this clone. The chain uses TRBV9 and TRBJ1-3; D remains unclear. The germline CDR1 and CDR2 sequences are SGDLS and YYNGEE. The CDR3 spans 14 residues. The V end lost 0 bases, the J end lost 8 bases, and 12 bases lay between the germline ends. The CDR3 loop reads CASSVEWGGHTIYF. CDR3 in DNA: TGTGCCAGCAGCGTAGAATGGGGAGGGCACACCATATATTTT.

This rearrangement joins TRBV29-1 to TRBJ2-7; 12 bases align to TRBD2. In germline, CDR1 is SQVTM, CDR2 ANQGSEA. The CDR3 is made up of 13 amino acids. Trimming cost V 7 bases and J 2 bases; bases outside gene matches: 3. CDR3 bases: TGCAGCGGGACTAGCGGGGTAACCTACGAGCAGTACTTC. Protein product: CSGTSGVTYEQYF.

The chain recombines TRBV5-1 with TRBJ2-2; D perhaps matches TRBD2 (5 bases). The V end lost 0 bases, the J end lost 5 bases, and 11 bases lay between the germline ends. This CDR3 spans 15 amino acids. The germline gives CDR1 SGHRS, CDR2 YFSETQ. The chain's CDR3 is CASSLEIARTGELFF. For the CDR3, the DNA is TGCGCCAGCAGCTTGGAAATAGCGAGAACCGGGGAGCTGTTTTTT.

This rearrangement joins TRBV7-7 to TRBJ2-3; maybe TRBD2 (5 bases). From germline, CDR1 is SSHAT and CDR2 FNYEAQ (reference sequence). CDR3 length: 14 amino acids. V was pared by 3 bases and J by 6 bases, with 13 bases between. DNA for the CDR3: TGTGCCAGCAGCTTGATGCTAGCTTCGGATACGCAGTATTTT. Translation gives CASSLMLASDTQYF.

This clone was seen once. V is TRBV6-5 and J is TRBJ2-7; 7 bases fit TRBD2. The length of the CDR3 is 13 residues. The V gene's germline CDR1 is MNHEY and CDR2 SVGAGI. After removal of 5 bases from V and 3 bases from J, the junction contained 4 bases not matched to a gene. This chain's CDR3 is CASSLERGYEQYF. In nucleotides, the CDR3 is TGTGCCAGCAGTCTTGAGCGGGGCTACGAGCAGTACTTC.

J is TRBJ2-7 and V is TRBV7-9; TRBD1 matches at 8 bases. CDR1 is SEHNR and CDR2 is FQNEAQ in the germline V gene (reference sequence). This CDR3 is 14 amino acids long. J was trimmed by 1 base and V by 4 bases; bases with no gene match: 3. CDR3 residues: CASSSTGGSYEQYF. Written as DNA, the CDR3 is TGTGCCAGCAGCTCCACAGGGGGATCCTACGAGCAGTACTTC.

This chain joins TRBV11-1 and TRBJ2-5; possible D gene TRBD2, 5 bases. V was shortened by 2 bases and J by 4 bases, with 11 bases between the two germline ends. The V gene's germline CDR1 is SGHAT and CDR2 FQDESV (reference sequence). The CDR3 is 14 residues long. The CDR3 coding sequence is TGTGCCAGCAGCTTACCTGTCGCGGGAGAGACCCAGTACTTC. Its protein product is CASSLPVAGETQYF.

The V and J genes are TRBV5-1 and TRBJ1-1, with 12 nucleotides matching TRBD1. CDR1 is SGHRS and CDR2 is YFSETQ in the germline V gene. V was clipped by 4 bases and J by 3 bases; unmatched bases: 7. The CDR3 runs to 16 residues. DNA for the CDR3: TGCGCCAGCAGCGCCGGGACAGGGGGCTCGGACACTGAAGCTTTCTTT. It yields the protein CASSAGTGGSDTEAFF. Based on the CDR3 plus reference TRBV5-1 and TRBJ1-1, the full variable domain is KAGVTQTPRYLIKTRGQQVTLSCSPISGHRSVSWYQQTPGQGLQFLFEYFSETQRNKGNFPGRFSGRQFSNSRSEMNVSTLELGDSALYLCASSAGTGGSDTEAFFGQGTRLTVV.

For the CDR3, the DNA is TGTGCCAGCAGCTGGGGACAGGCTAATTCACCCCTCCACTTT. This encodes CASSWGQANSPLHF. The chain is built from TRBV7-2 and TRBJ1-6; 8 bases fit TRBD1. CDR1 SGHTA and CDR2 FQGNSA come from the germline V gene. The CDR3 contains 14 residues. J lost 6 bases, V lost 4 bases, and 2 bases had no gene match.